The next 23 T cell receptor beta chains were all read from a single sample in a study of Ad26.COV2.S vaccination and SARS-CoV-2 variants (dated by TCRdb to 2020 to 2022). Receptor amplification or capture employed the immunoSEQ multiplex PCR assay. The clones in this table, taken by TCRdb from immuneACCESS, are in-frame only. Not every clone is retained; where verified, under half of the shortfall comes from an unresolved V gene, and the cause of the rest is unknown. The sample table contains 350,000 to 500,000 clones; only one count was recorded for about 88% of them. The top ten clonotypes cover around 2.5% of the sample. The label giving this sample's treatment or condition can be read as: over 15 received Ad26.COV2.S at low or high dose, single or two shots; roughly five received placebo; per-sample allocation not given. Repertoires of vaccine and placebo recipients were sequenced from samples collected on day 63 after the first injection.

The material was peripheral blood, obtained in a trial of Ad26.COV2.S vaccine versus placebo. These receptors were collected from a person aged 18-65 years who received the Ad26.COV2.S COVID-19 vaccine or a placebo.

CDR3 in amino acids: CASSQESGHLYEQYV. The CDR3 region has the DNA TGCGCCAGCAGCCAAGAGTCCGGCCATCTCTACGAGCAGTACGTC. This chain links TRBV4-3 with TRBJ2-7; D call uncertain. Germline CDR1 and CDR2: LGHNA and YSLEER. This CDR3 contains 15 residues. Trimming pared 0 bases from V and 3 bases from J, leaving 12 bases between.

The chain is built from TRBV5-8 and TRBJ1-3; maybe TRBD1 (5 bases). Germline V gene sequence: CDR1 SGHTS, CDR2 YDEGEE. The germline V and J ends were trimmed by 4 bases and 0 bases, with 11 bases remaining between them. CDR3 length: 15 amino acids. The CDR3 region has the DNA TGTGCCAGCAGCCCGGGACTGACCTCTGGAAACACCATATATTTT. Amino acids: CASSPGLTSGNTIYF.

The V call is TRBV11-2, the J call TRBJ2-4; D possibly corresponds to TRBD2 (7 bases). Germline CDR1 SGHAT, CDR2 FQNNGV. Trimming removed 8 bases from V and 7 bases from J, with 18 bases in between. This CDR3 region has 14 residues. The CDR3 spells CASGGAYRRNIQYF. The DNA of the CDR3 is TGTGCCAGCGGGGGGGCTTATCGGAGGAACATTCAGTACTTC. Supplemented by reference TRBV11-2 and TRBJ2-4, the full variable domain reads EAGVAQSPRYKIIEKRQSVAFWCNPISGHATLYWYQQILGQGPKLLIQFQNNGVVDDSQLPKDRFSAERLKGVDSTLKIQPAKLEDSAVYLCASGGAYRRNIQYFGAGTRLSVL.

The chain uses TRBV7-9 and TRBJ1-3; 8 positions match TRBD1. Per the germline V gene, CDR1 is SEHNR and CDR2 is FQNEAQ (reference sequence). The CDR3 sequence is 14 residues long. J lost 2 bases, V lost 5 bases, and 2 bases had no gene match. DNA for the CDR3: TGTGCCAGCAGCCGACAGGGGACTGGAAACACCATATATTTT. It yields the protein CASSRQGTGNTIYF.

A few counts support this clone. The chain recombines TRBV5-1 with TRBJ2-3, with a weak D call TRBD2 (5 bases). CDR1 is SGHRS and CDR2 is YFSETQ in the germline V gene. V shed 0 bases and J shed 6 bases, with 11 bases lying between them. The CDR3 is made up of 14 amino acids. The CDR3 sequence: CASSLGLPRDTQYF. The CDR3 DNA reads TGCGCCAGCAGCTTGGGACTACCGAGGGATACGCAGTATTTT. The full variable domain, its missing parts supplied by reference TRBV5-1 and TRBJ2-3, is KAGVTQTPRYLIKTRGQQVTLSCSPISGHRSVSWYQQTPGQGLQFLFEYFSETQRNKGNFPGRFSGRQFSNSRSEMNVSTLELGDSALYLCASSLGLPRDTQYFGPGTRLTVL.

The genes are TRBV5-1 and TRBJ2-2, with 9 bases fitting TRBD1. The ends lost 2 bases at V and 2 bases at J; junction bases unmatched: 10. There are 18 residues in the CDR3. From germline, CDR1 is SGHRS and CDR2 YFSETQ. CDR3 coding DNA: TGCGCCAGCAGCTTTCGCTCCAGACAGGGGGTTAACACCGGGGAGCTGTTTTTT. Protein product: CASSFRSRQGVNTGELFF. Drawing the rest from reference TRBV5-1 and TRBJ2-2, the complete variable domain is KAGVTQTPRYLIKTRGQQVTLSCSPISGHRSVSWYQQTPGQGLQFLFEYFSETQRNKGNFPGRFSGRQFSNSRSEMNVSTLELGDSALYLCASSFRSRQGVNTGELFFGEGSRLTVL.

Comments on this clone: The junction does not match germline at one end; this may be a read error. The rearrangement uses TRBV7-7 and TRBJ2-1; D may be TRBD1 (6 bases). This CDR3 region has 18 residues. CDR1 is SSHAT, CDR2 FNYEAQ, per germline (reference sequence). In DNA form, the CDR3 reads TGTGCTAGCAGCCGCAAATCCCTGGGACACCGTCGCTGGTATGAGCAGTTCTTC. Translation: CASSRKSLGHRRWYEQFF.

The V and J genes are TRBV27 and TRBJ2-4, with 8 bases fitting TRBD2. Germline V lookup: CDR1 MNHEY, CDR2 SMNVEV (reference sequence). The CDR3 totals 16 residues. The J segment lost 2 bases and the V segment lost 1 base, leaving 4 bases of the junction unmatched. The DNA for the CDR3 is TGTGCCAGCAGTTTATTGGGGACTAGTACCAAAAACATTCAGTACTTC. Protein product: CASSLLGTSTKNIQYF.

This clone was seen a few times. V is TRBV27 and J is TRBJ2-1, with TRBD1 matching 7 bases. Germline CDR1 reads MNHEY; CDR2 reads SMNVEV (reference sequence). This CDR3 is 18 amino acids long. J lost 5 bases, V lost 2 bases, and 15 bases had no gene match. As DNA, the CDR3 is TGTGCCAGCAGTTTAAAAGCCTACAGGGGCTTAACAAACAATGAGCAGTTCTTC. Its protein is CASSLKAYRGLTNNEQFF.

V gene TRBV10-2 combines with J gene TRBJ1-1, with D possibly being TRBD1 (5 bases). Trimming pared 8 bases from V and 0 bases from J, leaving 19 bases between. CDR3 length: 16 amino acids. In germline, CDR1 is WSHSY, CDR2 SAAADI. The CDR3 DNA reads as TGCGCCAGCGGGGACCTCTATATTGAAGTGAACACTGAAGCTTTCTTT. It encodes CASGDLYIEVNTEAFF.

This sequence joins TRBV2 and TRBJ2-3; possibly TRBD2 for D (7 bases). V was cut by 2 bases and J by 3 bases, with 12 bases left in between. The CDR3 length is 15 residues. Germline-derived CDR1 and CDR2 are SNHLY and FYNNEI. CDR3 sequence: CASSEWRGGTDTQYF. CDR3 bases: TGTGCCAGCAGTGAATGGAGGGGGGGGACAGATACGCAGTATTTT.

The rearrangement uses TRBV5-1 and TRBJ2-1; D tentatively reads TRBD1 or TRBD2 (6 bases each). With 4 bases removed from V and 4 bases from J, the gap between germline ends came to 18 bases. Germline values: CDR1 SGHRS, CDR2 YFSETQ. There are 16 residues in the CDR3. In DNA form, the CDR3 reads TGCGCCAGCAGCCTCCCTATCGGGGGCTCATACAATGAGCAGTTCTTC. Its translation is CASSLPIGGSYNEQFF.

In DNA, the CDR3 is TGTGCCAGCAGTTTATCGTTAGCGGGGAAAGAGACCCAGTACTTC. As protein: CASSLSLAGKETQYF. The chain has TRBV27 and TRBJ2-5, with 8 bases aligning to TRBD2. V trimming: 0 bases; J trimming: 3 bases; junction bases outside the gene matches: 3. There are 15 residues in the CDR3. In germline, CDR1 is MNHEY, CDR2 SMNVEV (reference sequence).

The table lists this clone with a count of one. The chain links TRBV18 to TRBJ1-2; weak D call: TRBD1 (6 bases). The V and J ends lost 3 bases and 7 bases respectively, with 18 bases between them. Germline-derived CDR1 and CDR2 are KGHSH and LQKENI. The length of the CDR3 is 15 residues. The CDR3 DNA is TGTGCCAGCTCACCGGACGGGGGGCGCTCGTTTGGCTACACCTTC. It codes for CASSPDGGRSFGYTF. Variable domain in full (rest from reference TRBV18 and TRBJ1-2): NAGVMQNPRHLVRRRGQEARLRCSPMKGHSHVYWYRQLPEEGLKFMVYLQKENIIDESGMPKERFSAEFPKEGPSILRIQQVVRGDSAAYFCASSPDGGRSFGYTFGSGTRLTVV.

The J gene is TRBJ2-5, the V gene TRBV7-9; no firm D call. Trimming shortened V by 1 base and J by 1 base, and 4 bases separated the two germline ends. The CDR3 covers 13 residues. Germline CDR1 is SEHNR and CDR2 is FQNEAQ (reference sequence). In DNA form, the CDR3 reads TGTGCCAGCAGCTTAGGGACCCAAGAGACCCAGTACTTC. It is translated as CASSLGTQETQYF.

There are a few counts of this clone. This chain uses TRBV6-5 with TRBJ1-5; D is uncertain. Germline V gene data show CDR1 as MNHEY and CDR2 as SVGAGI. There are 15 residues in the CDR3. V lost 9 bases and J 1 base, leaving 16 bases between the germline ends. The CDR3 coding sequence is TGTGCCAGTTGCCCCACAAAGGGAAGCAATCAGCCCCAGCATTTT. It translates to CASCPTKGSNQPQHF.

A remark on this clone: Other DNA sequences in the sample encode the same CDR3. V gene TRBV9 combines with J gene TRBJ2-3; tentatively, D is TRBD1 or TRBD2 (5 bases each). V lost 2 bases, J lost 3 bases, and 13 bases lay in between. Germline-derived CDR1 and CDR2 are SGDLS and YYNGEE. The CDR3 loop spans 15 amino acids. The CDR3 nucleotides are TGTGCCAGCAGCGTGGGGACGGGCGGAACAGATACGCAGTATTTT. Its protein product is CASSVGTGGTDTQYF. The full variable domain, its missing parts supplied by reference TRBV9 and TRBJ2-3, is DSGVTQTPKHLITATGQRVTLRCSPRSGDLSVYWYQQSLDQGLQFLIQYYNGEERAKGNILERFSAQQFPDLHSELNLSSLELGDSALYFCASSVGTGGTDTQYFGPGTRLTVL.

The sample holds one count of this clone. The genes are TRBV4-1 and TRBJ2-2; 9 nucleotides align to TRBD1. The CDR3 is 17 amino acids. Germline lookup yields CDR1 MGHRA and CDR2 YSYEKL. The V and J ends lost 1 base and 5 bases, in that order; junction bases with no gene match: 8. The CDR3 here is CASSQGPGQGLTGELFF. The CDR3 nucleotides are TGCGCCAGCAGCCAAGGACCGGGACAGGGTCTAACCGGGGAGCTGTTTTTT.

The rearrangement links TRBV7-2 to TRBJ1-1; weak D call: TRBD1 (5 bases). Trimming cost V 1 base and J 14 bases, with 17 bases left between them. The germline CDR1 and CDR2 sequences are SGHTA and FQGNSA. The CDR3 has 13 amino acids. The CDR3 sequence: CASSLEAGWNLFF. The CDR3 nucleotides read TGTGCCAGCAGCTTAGAGGCAGGGTGGAATCTGTTCTTT.

The chain couples TRBV19 to TRBJ2-5; no clear D. The CDR3 extends over 13 amino acids. Germline-derived CDR1 and CDR2 are LNHDA and SQIVND (reference sequence). Deletions cut 10 bases from V and 2 bases from J, with 14 bases between. CDR3 loop: CATRDWRQETQYF. Here the CDR3 DNA reads TGTGCCACCCGAGATTGGCGGCAAGAGACCCAGTACTTC.

The chain joins TRBV19 to TRBJ2-2; 9 bases map to TRBD2. V dropped 5 bases and J dropped 1; count of bases not matched to a gene: 5. Germline V gene sequence: CDR1 LNHDA, CDR2 SQIVND (reference sequence). The CDR3 is 16 amino acids. CDR3 nucleotide sequence: TGTGCCAGTAGTTGGTCACTAGCGGGGAACACCGGGGAGCTGTTTTTT. This sequence encodes CASSWSLAGNTGELFF.

The chain couples TRBV7-8 to TRBJ2-1, with TRBD1 as a possible D gene (6 bases). V lost 0 bases and J 0 bases, leaving 12 bases between the germline ends. CDR3 size: 17 residues. CDR1 and CDR2 from the germline V gene are SGHVS and FQNEAQ. The CDR3 nucleotides read TGTGCCAGCAGCTTAGCGGGGGCGGTCAGCTCCTACAATGAGCAGTTCTTC. This translates into CASSLAGAVSSYNEQFF.

The CDR3 DNA sequence: TGTGCCAGCAGCGCCTTCAAATCAGGGTCCGGAGTTGGCTACACCTTC. This translates into CASSAFKSGSGVGYTF. The chain carries TRBV9 and TRBJ1-2; tentatively, D is TRBD1 (5 bases). Germline loops: CDR1 SGDLS, CDR2 YYNGEE. Trimming cost V 3 bases and J 7 bases, with 22 bases left between them. CDR3 size: 16 residues.